The rows below give T cell receptor beta chains drawn from one sample of a study of Ad26.COV2.S vaccination and SARS-CoV-2 variants. Data came from immunoSEQ multiplex PCR; TCRdb stores just in-frame clones and leaves some out. The sample consists of a few hundred thousand clones, about nine tenths of them appearing once. The specimen was peripheral blood, collected in a trial of Ad26.COV2.S vaccine versus placebo. The receptor source for this set is a person aged 18-60 years who received the Ad26.COV2.S COVID-19 vaccine or a placebo. Both conserved end residues are part of each CDR3. Each record gives: CDR3 DNA, CDR3 protein, clone size, J gene, V gene, D gene. A D gene is named only where the DNA matches it firmly. Clone size is stated in some rows and not others, as once, few, many or a class when expanded.

TGTGCCAGCAGCTTGGGGACCGACGAGCAGTACTTC,CASSLGTDEQYF,few,TRBJ2-7,TRBV7-6,-
TGTGCCAGCAGCTTAGGGGGGAGGGGACGCGAAGCTTTCTTT,CASSLGGRGREAFF,-,TRBJ1-1,TRBV7-2,-
TGTGCCTGGATGGGACTAGCGGGGGAGACCCAGTACTTC,CAWMGLAGETQYF,-,TRBJ2-5,TRBV30,TRBD2
TGTGCCAGCAGCAGCAGACTAGCGGGAGCGGTTGAGCAGTTCTTC,CASSSRLAGAVEQFF,-,TRBJ2-1,TRBV7-2,TRBD2
TGCGCCAGCAGCCAAGATCTCGGGAACACCGGGGAGCTGTTTTTT,CASSQDLGNTGELFF,-,TRBJ2-2,TRBV4-3,-
TGTGCCAGCAGCTTAGTAGAGGCCGGGGAGCTGTTTTTT,CASSLVEAGELFF,-,TRBJ2-2,TRBV7-2,-
TGTGCCAGCTCGAGGGGGGAAGGCTATGGCTACACCTTC,CASSRGEGYGYTF,-,TRBJ1-2,TRBV7-9,-
TGTGCCAGCAGCCAGCCGGGGACGGTGGGGGGAAACATTCAGTACTTC,CASSQPGTVGGNIQYF,-,TRBJ2-4,TRBV3-1/TRBV3-2,-
TGTGCCAGCAGCTGGGGACAGGGGAGTCCACCCCTCCACTTT,CASSWGQGSPPLHF,-,TRBJ1-6,TRBV11-2,TRBD1
TGCGCCAGCAGCGGCCGGGACGGGTATGGCTACACCTTC,CASSGRDGYGYTF,-,TRBJ1-2,TRBV5-1,-
TGTGCCAGCAGCGCCGGACAAGGGGGGCGTGTAGATACGCAGTATTTT,CASSAGQGGRVDTQYF,-,TRBJ2-3,TRBV14,-
TGCGCCAGCAGCTCCGGACTAGCGGGAATAGAGACCCAGTACTTC,CASSSGLAGIETQYF,-,TRBJ2-5,TRBV5-1,TRBD2
TGTGCCTGGAGTCCCGTCACAGCAAGCACAGATACGCAGTATTTT,CAWSPVTASTDTQYF,once,TRBJ2-3,TRBV30,-
TGCGCCAGCAGCTTGGCGGAGGAGGTGAACTATGGCTACACCTTC,CASSLAEEVNYGYTF,-,TRBJ1-2,TRBV5-1,-
TGCAGTGGTCACTGGGGGACTGAGCAGTACTTC,CSGHWGTEQYF,-,TRBJ2-7,TRBV20-1,-
TGTGCCAGCAGTCAAACAGGGGGGTTCAATGAAAAACTGTTTTTT,CASSQTGGFNEKLFF,-,TRBJ1-4,TRBV28,TRBD1
TGTGCCGTTTCAGGGGGCTTCCCCATCTATGGCTACACCTTC,CAVSGGFPIYGYTF,-,TRBJ1-2,TRBV19,TRBD1